These 12 T cell receptor beta chains were sequenced from one sample in a study of molecular identifiers for immune sequencing clone quantification. Using its own MiXCR run on the PCR reads, TCRdb lists one record per CDR3 protein. The table has tens of thousands of distinct CDR3 sequences, under 20% seen once. Sequenced: naive CD8+ T cells from blood, with Jurkat cell RNA spiked in. Noted subset: FACS-sorted CD8+CD4-CCR7+CD45RA+ naive T cells. The receptor source for this set is a human donor in good health. Some libraries in this study had Jurkat cell RNA spiked in.

This clonotype has ten or more counts. The chain combines TRBV10-3 with TRBJ2-7; no firm D call. Germline V gives CDR1 ENHRY, CDR2 SYGVKD. Between the trimmed V and J ends, which lost 3 bases and 0 bases, there was a span of 9 bases. CDR3 length: 14 amino acids. CDR3 protein: CAISDAPSSYEQYF. The CDR3 DNA is TGTGCCATCAGTGATGCCCCTAGCTCCTACGAGCAGTACTTC.

Of note for this clonotype: A much larger clone lies a single base off, so this may be a read error. The chain couples TRBV5-1 to TRBJ2-5, with TRBD2 matching 7 bases. CDR3 length equals 15 residues. The germline V gene encodes CDR1 SGHRS and CDR2 YFSETQ. With V trimmed by 3 bases and J by 1 base, 6 bases remained unmatched. The CDR3 region is CASSSGGGPQETQYF. In DNA form, the CDR3 reads TGCGCCAGCAGCTCCGGCGGGGGACCCCAAGAGACCCAGTACTTC. The full variable domain, its missing parts supplied by reference TRBV5-1 and TRBJ2-5, is KAGVTQTPRYLIKTRGQQVTLSCSPISGHRSVSWYQQTPGQGLQFLFEYFSETQRNKGNFPGRFSGRQFSNSRSEMNVSTLELGDSALYLCASSSGGGPQETQYFGPGTRLLVL.

This sequence joins TRBV7-6 and TRBJ1-4, with 7 positions matching TRBD1. This CDR3 is 14 amino acids long. The germline V gene has CDR1 SGHVS and CDR2 FNYEAQ. V lost 5 bases, J lost 4 bases, and 4 bases stayed unmatched. CDR3 amino acids: CASSPDRINEKLFF. In DNA, the CDR3 is TGTGCCAGCAGCCCGGACAGGATTAATGAAAAACTGTTTTTT.

This clonotype was recorded many times. V usage is TRBV20-1 and J usage is TRBJ2-7, with a tentative D call TRBD1 (6 bases). The CDR3 has 15 amino acids. Germline V gene sequence: CDR1 DFQATT, CDR2 SNEGSKA (reference sequence). Trimming took off 0 bases at V and 0 bases at J, with 12 bases between the two ends. CDR3 nucleotides: TGCAGTGCTAGAGATAACAGGGAAAGCTCCTACGAGCAGTACTTC. Its protein is CSARDNRESSYEQYF.

Points on this clonotype: Since a much larger clone is just one base distant, this may be a read error. This chain uses TRBV11-2 with TRBJ1-2; 8 bases align to TRBD1. Unmatched junction bases numbered 13, after V lost 8 bases and J lost 8 bases. This CDR3 is 14 amino acids long. The germline gives CDR1 SGHAT, CDR2 FQNNGV. CDR3 residues: CASGSEDRVRGYTF. The CDR3 nucleotides are TGTGCCAGCGGCTCCGAGGACAGGGTCCGAGGCTACACCTTC.

This clonotype was counted at least ten times. The CDR3 is CASIQTGQGALDEQYF. DNA of the CDR3: TGTGCCAGCATCCAAACCGGACAGGGGGCGCTGGACGAGCAGTACTTC. V and J are TRBV27 and TRBJ2-7; 11 nucleotides line up with TRBD1. Germline V gene data show CDR1 as MNHEY and CDR2 as SMNVEV (reference sequence). The CDR3 runs to 16 residues. V lost 7 bases to trimming and J lost 5 bases; unmatched junction nucleotides: 13.

Of note for this clonotype: The junction departs from germline at one end; a sequencing error may be responsible. This rearrangement joins TRBV6-1 to TRBJ2-7; 10 nucleotides match TRBD1. Germline V gene lookup returns CDR1 MNHNS and CDR2 SASEGT. The CDR3 loop spans 17 amino acids. CDR3 in amino acids: CASSEAVDRGFSYGQYF. The CDR3 DNA sequence: TGTGCCAGCAGTGAAGCTGTGGACAGGGGGTTTTCCTACGGGCAGTACTTC.

As concerns this clonotype: This may arise from a read error, as a much more abundant clone is one base away. DNA for the CDR3: TGTGCCAGCAGTTTATCAGGGGGTGAAGGGACCCAGTACTTC. Translating it yields CASSLSGGEGTQYF. The V gene is TRBV28, the J gene TRBJ2-5; 7 bases are shared with TRBD1. After removal of 1 base from V and 7 bases from J, the junction contained 6 bases not matched to a gene. This CDR3 region has 14 residues. Germline CDR1 reads MDHEN; CDR2 reads SYDVKM.

Turning to this clonotype: Since a much larger clone is just one base distant, this may be a read error. The missing conserved phenylalanine or tryptophan at the end of this CDR3 makes a read error likely. V gene TRBV12-3 or TRBV12-4 combines with J gene TRBJ1-2; TRBD1 might be the D (5 bases). CDR3 length: 13 residues. CDR3 DNA: TGTGCCAGCAGCTTAGGGACTACCTATGGCTACACCCTC. This gives the protein CASSLGTTYGYTL.

The sample holds many counts of this clonotype. The V and J genes are TRBV20-1 and TRBJ2-3; TRBD1 matches 7 bases. The CDR3 is 15 amino acids. Germline values: CDR1 DFQATT, CDR2 SNEGSKA (reference sequence). V lost 3 bases and J lost 2; bases outside the gene matches: 8. The CDR3 DNA is TGCAGTGCTAGCGACTGGACAGGCAACACAGATACGCAGTATTTT. Residues: CSASDWTGNTDTQYF.

This clonotype has at least ten counts. The chain joins TRBV30 to TRBJ2-3, with D uncertain. V was cut by 4 bases and J by 0 bases, with 8 bases left in between. Germline V gene data show CDR1 as GTSNPN and CDR2 as SVGIG (reference sequence). The CDR3 contains 13 residues. CDR3: CAWMWSSTDTQYF. The CDR3 nucleotides read TGTGCCTGGATGTGGTCTAGCACAGATACGCAGTATTTT.

This clonotype was recorded many times. The genes are TRBV4-1 and TRBJ1-5; D is perhaps TRBD1 (6 bases). This CDR3 has 14 amino acids. V shed 4 bases and J shed 4 bases, with 11 bases lying between them. The germline V gene encodes CDR1 MGHRA and CDR2 YSYEKL. The CDR3 DNA follows: TGCGCCAGCAGCCGGACAGAACAGAATCAGCCCCAGCATTTT. This gives the protein CASSRTEQNQPQHF.